This T cell receptor beta chain comes out of a study of vaccination and CD4 T cells after COVID-19. Trimming took 2 bases from V and 4 from J, leaving 9 bases between them. Germline V CDR1 and CDR2: DFQATT, SNEGSKA (reference sequence). The CDR3 is 13 amino acids. The treatment is: roughly nine-day PBMC culture with coronavirus spike peptide pools or control peptides (ViraFEST assay). Culture conditions combined more than 1.5 million PBMCs per well with 10 IU/ml IL-2 and roughly 10 ug/ml peptide pools. Note on this clonotype: No antigen is known for it.

An Oncomine TCR Beta short-read assay was used to sequence the DNA from cultured CD4+ T cells. The authors extracted genomic DNA from cultured CD4+ T cells. Each CDR3 protein is one row after TCRdb ran MiXCR on the PCR reads. The data hold 10,000 to 13,000 distinct CDR3 sequences, with approximately 52% observed a single time. V and J are TRBV20-1 and TRBJ1-5, with D possibly matching TRBD1 (5 bases). The sequencing sample was made of CD4+ T cells from blood, cultured in vitro. The sequence was obtained from a human donor who had recovered from COVID-19. As DNA, the CDR3 is TGCAGTGCTAGACCCGGGGGGAATCAGCCCCAGCATTTT. This codes for CSARPGGNQPQHF.